This passage covers 5 T cell receptor beta chains from one sample sequenced in a study of T cells in Graves' hyperthyroidism and ophthalmopathy. Amplified TCR beta CDR3 regions came from RNA transcripts. The HTBI primer set was used in a first-round RT-PCR of the TCR CDR3. TCRdb itself ran the multiplex PCR reads through MiXCR, one entry per CDR3 protein. The sample includes 450,000 to 700,000 distinct CDR3 sequences, under 60% of them seen just once. The sample comprised peripheral blood or thyroid tissue (not recorded which). These receptors were collected from an adult woman with Graves' disease, either hyperthyroidism or ophthalmopathy (not recorded which).

This clonotype was seen many times. In DNA, the CDR3 is TGTGCCAGCAGCTTAAATTGGGGACGGACCCCCTACGAGCAGTACTTC. Translated, it gives CASSLNWGRTPYEQYF. V and J are TRBV7-3 and TRBJ2-7, with D perhaps given as TRBD1 or TRBD2 (5 bases each). From germline, CDR1 is SGHTA and CDR2 FQGTGA. Trimming removed 1 base at V and 2 bases at J, with 15 bases between. This CDR3 is built from 16 residues. The entire variable domain, with the rest obtained from reference TRBV7-3 and TRBJ2-7, is as follows: GAGVSQTPSNKVTEKGKYVELRCDPISGHTALYWYRQSLGQGPEFLIYFQGTGAADDSGLPNDRFFAVRPEGSVSTLKIQRTERGDSAVYLCASSLNWGRTPYEQYFGPGTRLTVT.

The chain couples TRBV25-1 to TRBJ2-7; D is perhaps TRBD2 (7 bases). Trimming pared 6 bases from V and 7 bases from J, leaving 25 bases between. The CDR3 loop spans 16 amino acids. Germline V gives CDR1 MGHDK, CDR2 SYGVNS. The CDR3 coding sequence is TGTGCCAGCAGCGATCCGGGGGGCAGGACAACGAGGGAGCAGTACTTC. It yields the protein CASSDPGGRTTREQYF.

As for this clonotype: The CDR3 ends on some other residue instead of the conserved phenylalanine or tryptophan, so this is likely a read error. The DNA is left out, because the CDR3 cannot be placed on it with certainty; the CDR3 is given as TCRdb lists it. The rearrangement links TRBV15 to TRBJ1-6; TRBD1, as called in the table, went unchecked against the DNA. The germline gives CDR1 LNHNV, CDR2 YYDKDF (reference sequence). The CDR3 length equals 9 residues, ends included. CDR3 loop: CATSREPPR.

The chain has TRBV10-3 and TRBJ2-4; 7 positions match TRBD2. CDR3 length: 14 residues. V was pared by 2 bases and J by 4 bases, with 2 bases of the junction left unmatched. In germline, CDR1 is ENHRY, CDR2 SYGVKD. In nucleotides, the CDR3 is TGTGCCATCAGTGAGGAGCGGGGTAAAAACATTCAGTACTTC. Protein sequence: CAISEERGKNIQYF.

This chain uses TRBV10-3 with TRBJ1-4, with no clear D. The CDR3 covers 11 residues. Trimming shortened V by 3 bases and J by 7 bases, and 3 bases separated the two germline ends. CDR1 is ENHRY, CDR2 SYGVKD, per germline. CDR3 amino acids: CAISDFEKLFF. In DNA form, the CDR3 reads TGTGCCATCAGTGACTTTGAAAAACTGTTTTTT.